Presented here are 3 T cell receptor beta chains from one specimen sequenced in a study of identical twins (dated by TCRdb to the mid-2010s). Libraries came from 5' RACE. Sequencer: Illumina HiSeq 2000. TCRdb reprocessing: public reads trimmed at Q25 with fastp, clones called with MiXCR, in-frame beta chains kept. Merged by CDR3 protein, the rows form single entries marked with the most common genes and DNA. The sample has 250,000 or so distinct CDR3 sequences on record, around 8.3% of them singletons. The top ten clonotypes cover 2.5% to 3.5% of the sample. These records were also assigned to another study, of yellow fever vaccine responses in identical twins.

The sample taken for sequencing was CD8+ T cells sorted from blood. The source is a woman in her late teens or twenties in good health.

The rearrangement links TRBV6-5 to TRBJ2-5; 8 positions agree with TRBD2. From germline, CDR1 is MNHEY and CDR2 SVGAGI. The length of the CDR3 is 16 residues. V lost 5 bases to trimming and J lost 5 bases; unmatched junction nucleotides: 13. For the CDR3, the DNA is TGTGCCAGCAGTAACGGGGGGGAGAGTCTTTGGGAGACCCAGTACTTC. As protein: CASSNGGESLWETQYF.

Ten or more counts support this clonotype. CDR3 sequence (DNA): TGTGCCACCAGCAGATGGGACGGGGGTTTCGAGCAGTACTTC. Its translation is CATSRWDGGFEQYF. The genes are TRBV15 and TRBJ2-7; a possible D gene is TRBD2 (6 bases). Trimming shortened V by 2 bases and J by 6 bases, and 14 bases separated the two germline ends. In germline, CDR1 is LNHNV, CDR2 YYDKDF (reference sequence). The CDR3 has 14 residues.

This clonotype appeared a few times. The chain couples TRBV7-6 to TRBJ2-1; D tentatively reads TRBD1 or TRBD2 (6 bases each). Germline V gives CDR1 SGHVS, CDR2 FNYEAQ. The V and J ends lost 5 bases and 2 bases respectively, with 16 bases between them. This CDR3 is 16 amino acids long. CDR3 residues: CASSILYREAYNEQFF. DNA of the CDR3: TGTGCCAGCAGCATCCTTTACAGGGAGGCCTACAATGAGCAGTTCTTC.